Listed below are T cell receptor beta chains from one sample, sequenced in a study of blood T cell repertoires in COVID-19. Profiled with immunoSEQ multiplex PCR; TCRdb holds only in-frame clones, not every one. Of roughly 100,000 clones in the sample, 70% to 80% were seen once. Sequencing was performed on peripheral blood. The receptors derive from a man aged 70-80 years with active or convalescent COVID-19. The CDR3 runs from the conserved cysteine through the conserved F or W. A D gene is named only where the DNA matches it firmly. Not all rows give a size; the values are once, few, many and, for expanded clones, a class.

>TRBJ1-3|-|-|TRBV5-1
TGCGCCAGCAGCTTGGAAGGGGGAAGGGGAAACACCATATATTTT
CASSLEGGRGNTIYF
>TRBJ2-3|-|TRBD2|TRBV4-2
TGTGCCAGCAGCCAATCTCCCTCGGGACTAGCGAGCACAGATACGCAGTATTTT
CASSQSPSGLASTDTQYF
>TRBJ2-1|-|TRBD2|TRBV9
TGTGCCAGCAGCTCAAGCGGGAGCCCCTACAATGAGCAGTTCTTC
CASSSSGSPYNEQFF
>TRBJ1-3|-|TRBD1|TRBV7-9
TGTGCCAGCAGGCGGACAGGTTTTAAGGGGACCATATATTTT
CASRRTGFKGTIYF
>TRBJ1-2|-|-|TRBV2
TGTGCCAGCAGGCAAGGACTTAACTATGGCTACACCTTC
CASRQGLNYGYTF
>TRBJ1-5|-|TRBD1|TRBV28
TGTGCCAGCAGTCCACAGGGGGTCATTCAGCCCCAGCATTTT
CASSPQGVIQPQHF
>TRBJ2-1|-|TRBD2|TRBV5-1
TGCGCCAGCAGGCTAGCAGCGGGAGGGCACAATGAGCAGTTCTTC
CASRLAAGGHNEQFF
>TRBJ1-5|-|TRBD1|TRBV11-2
TGTGCCAGCAGCCCCTGGGGACAGGGGACGGATCAGCCCCAGCATTTT
CASSPWGQGTDQPQHF
>TRBJ2-7|-|TRBD1|TRBV27
TGTGCCAGCAGAAAGACAGGGACCTACGAGCAGTACTTC
CASRKTGTYEQYF
>TRBJ1-2|-|TRBD1|TRBV18
TGTGCCAGCTCGTCGACAGGGGCTAACTATGGCTACACCTTC
CASSSTGANYGYTF
>TRBJ2-2|-|TRBD1|TRBV4-2
TGTGCCAGCAGCCAAGAACCCGGACAGGGGTCCGGGGAGCTGTTTTTT
CASSQEPGQGSGELFF
>TRBJ2-3|-|TRBD1|TRBV6-5
TGTGCCAGCAGGCCGGACAGGGGACGGGATACGCAGTATTTT
CASRPDRGRDTQYF
>TRBJ2-2|-|-|TRBV6-6
TGTGCCAGCAGTCCGGGGAGCGGGGAGCTGTTTTTT
CASSPGSGELFF
>TRBJ2-1|-|-|TRBV18
TGTGCCAGCTCACCACGGAGGGAGGATGAGCAGTTCTTC
CASSPRREDEQFF
>TRBJ2-1|-|TRBD2|TRBV19
TGTGCCAGTAGTAAACTAGCGGGAGGGGGGAATGAGCAGTTCTTC
CASSKLAGGGNEQFF
>TRBJ2-1|-|TRBD2|TRBV28
TGTGCCAGCAGCATCGGGACTAGCGGTCCGTACAATGAGCAGTTCTTC
CASSIGTSGPYNEQFF
>TRBJ2-7|-|TRBD1|TRBV19
TGTGCCAGTAGTATCGGGGGACAGGGGGTCTACGAGCAGTACTTC
CASSIGGQGVYEQYF
>TRBJ2-3|-|TRBD1|TRBV6-6
TGTGCCAGCAGTACCCGAAGGACAGGGGGCACAGATACGCAGTATTTT
CASSTRRTGGTDTQYF
>TRBJ2-1|-|TRBD2|TRBV10-3
TGTGCCATCAGTGCACTAGCGGGGGCGGACAATGAGCAGTTCTTC
CAISALAGADNEQFF
>TRBJ1-3|few|TRBD1|TRBV9
TGTGCCAGTTCCTCTGCAGGGACAGGGTCAACTGGAAACACCATATATTTT
CASSSAGTGSTGNTIYF
>TRBJ2-2|once|-|TRBV21-1
TGTGCCAGCAGCAAACGGGATTCCCACTTCAAGGCCGGGGAGCTGTTTTTT
CASSKRDSHFKAGELFF
>TRBJ1-1|-|-|TRBV28
TGTGCCAGCAGACGTACTAGGTTGACTGAAGCTTTCTTT
CASRRTRLTEAFF
>TRBJ1-5|-|-|TRBV21-1
TGTGCCAGCAGCTCCCGGACAGGGGAGAAGGGTAGGAATCAGCCCCAGCATTTT
CASSSRTGEKGRNQPQHF
>TRBJ1-5|-|TRBD1|TRBV19
TGTGCCAGTAGTCCTAACAGGGGGCATCAGCCCCAGCATTTT
CASSPNRGHQPQHF
>TRBJ2-3|-|TRBD2|TRBV13
TGTGCCAGCAGCTCCCAGGCGGGGGGTGCAGATACGCAGTATTTT
CASSSQAGGADTQYF
>TRBJ1-2|-|-|TRBV6-1
TGTGCCAGCAGTGAAGGGGGCACCAGCTATGGCTACACCTTC
CASSEGGTSYGYTF
>TRBJ2-3|-|-|TRBV10-1
TGCGCCAGCAGTAATCCCCACGCGCCAGATACGCAGTATTTT
CASSNPHAPDTQYF
>TRBJ2-7|-|-|TRBV6-5
TGTGCCAGCAGTTACGGGGGCAACGAGCAGTACTTC
CASSYGGNEQYF
>TRBJ2-7|-|TRBD1|TRBV20-1
TGCAGTGCTAGTGCAGACAGGGACGAGCAGTACTTC
CSASADRDEQYF
>TRBJ2-3|-|TRBD1|TRBV6-5
TGTGCCAGCAGCGCCCAAAGGACAGGGGCAGATACGCAGTATTTT
CASSAQRTGADTQYF